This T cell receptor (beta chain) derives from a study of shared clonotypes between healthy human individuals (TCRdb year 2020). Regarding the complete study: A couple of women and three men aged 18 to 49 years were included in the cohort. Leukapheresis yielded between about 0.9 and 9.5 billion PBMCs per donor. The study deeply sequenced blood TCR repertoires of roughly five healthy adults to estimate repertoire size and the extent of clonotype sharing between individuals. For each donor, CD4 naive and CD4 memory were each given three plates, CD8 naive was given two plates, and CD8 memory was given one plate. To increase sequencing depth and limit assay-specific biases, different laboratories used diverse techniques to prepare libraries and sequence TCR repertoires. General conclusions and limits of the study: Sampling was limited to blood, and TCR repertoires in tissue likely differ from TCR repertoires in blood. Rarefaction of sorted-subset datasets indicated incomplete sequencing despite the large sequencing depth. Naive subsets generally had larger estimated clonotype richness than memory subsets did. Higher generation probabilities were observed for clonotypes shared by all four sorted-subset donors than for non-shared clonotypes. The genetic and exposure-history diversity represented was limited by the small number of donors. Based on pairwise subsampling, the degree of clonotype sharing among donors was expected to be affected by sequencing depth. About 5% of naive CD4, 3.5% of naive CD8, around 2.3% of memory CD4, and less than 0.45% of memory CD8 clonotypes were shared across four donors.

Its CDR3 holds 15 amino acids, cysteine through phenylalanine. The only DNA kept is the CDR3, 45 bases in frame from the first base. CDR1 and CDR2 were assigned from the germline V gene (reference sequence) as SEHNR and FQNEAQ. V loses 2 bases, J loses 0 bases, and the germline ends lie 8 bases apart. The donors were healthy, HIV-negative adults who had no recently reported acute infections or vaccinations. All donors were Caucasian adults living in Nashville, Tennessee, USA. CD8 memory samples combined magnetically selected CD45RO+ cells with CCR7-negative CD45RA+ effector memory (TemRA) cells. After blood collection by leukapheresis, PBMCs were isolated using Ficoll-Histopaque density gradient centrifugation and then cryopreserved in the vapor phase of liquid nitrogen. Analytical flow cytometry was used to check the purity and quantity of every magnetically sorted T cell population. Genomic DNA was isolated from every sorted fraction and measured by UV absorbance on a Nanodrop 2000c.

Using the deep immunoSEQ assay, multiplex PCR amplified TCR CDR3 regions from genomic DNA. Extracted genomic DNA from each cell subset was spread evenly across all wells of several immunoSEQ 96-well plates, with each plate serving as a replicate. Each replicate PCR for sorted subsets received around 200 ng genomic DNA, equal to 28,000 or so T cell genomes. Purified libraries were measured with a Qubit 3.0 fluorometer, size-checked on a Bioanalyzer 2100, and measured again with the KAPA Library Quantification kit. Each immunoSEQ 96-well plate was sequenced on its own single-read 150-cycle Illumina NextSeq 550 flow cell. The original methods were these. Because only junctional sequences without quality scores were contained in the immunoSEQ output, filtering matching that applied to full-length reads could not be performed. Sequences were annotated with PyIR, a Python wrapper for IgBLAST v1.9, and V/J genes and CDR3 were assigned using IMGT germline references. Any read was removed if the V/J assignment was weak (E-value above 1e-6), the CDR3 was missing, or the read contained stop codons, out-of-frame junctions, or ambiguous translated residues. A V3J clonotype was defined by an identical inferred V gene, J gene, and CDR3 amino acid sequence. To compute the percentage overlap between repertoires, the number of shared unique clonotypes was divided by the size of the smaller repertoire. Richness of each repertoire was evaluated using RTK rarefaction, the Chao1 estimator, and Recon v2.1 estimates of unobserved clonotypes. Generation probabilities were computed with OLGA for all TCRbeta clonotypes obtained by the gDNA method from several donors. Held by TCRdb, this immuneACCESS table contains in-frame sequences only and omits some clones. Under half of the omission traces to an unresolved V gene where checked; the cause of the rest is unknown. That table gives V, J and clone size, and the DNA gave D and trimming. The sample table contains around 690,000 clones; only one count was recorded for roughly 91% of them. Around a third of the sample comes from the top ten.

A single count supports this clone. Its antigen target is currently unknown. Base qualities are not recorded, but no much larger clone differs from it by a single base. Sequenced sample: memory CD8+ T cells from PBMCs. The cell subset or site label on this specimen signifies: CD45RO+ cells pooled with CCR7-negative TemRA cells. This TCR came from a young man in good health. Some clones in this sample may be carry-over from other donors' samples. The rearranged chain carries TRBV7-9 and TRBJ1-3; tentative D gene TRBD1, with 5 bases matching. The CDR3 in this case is CASSLRGDSGNTIYF. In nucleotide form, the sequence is TGTGCCAGCAGCTTAAGAGGGGACTCTGGAAACACCATATATTTT.